The clone carrying this T cell receptor beta chain is labeled as large (0.1 to 1%). Thyroid surgery had not been preceded by any treatment in any patient. This record comes from a study of metastatic and nonmetastatic thyroid tumors. Trimming pared 1 base from V and 7 bases from J, leaving 14 bases between. Per the germline V gene, CDR1 is LGHDT and CDR2 is YNNKEL (reference sequence). The CDR3 is 15 amino acids. TCRdb reanalyzed the PCR reads with MiXCR. The repertoire has 15,000 to 20,000 clones, roughly 25% of them found once; the top ten carry under 11%. This receptor was obtained from a female donor with papillary thyroid cancer or a benign thyroid nodule (not recorded which). Some clones in this sample may be carry-over from other donors' samples. Sequencing was done on a sample of adjacent normal tissue. The rearrangement uses TRBV3-1 and TRBJ2-1; D may correspond to TRBD1 or TRBD2 (5 bases each). The CDR3 loop is CASSQGSGPRNEQFF. The CDR3 coding sequence is TGTGCCAGCAGCCAAGGGTCGGGACCTCGGAATGAGCAGTTCTTC.